Listed below are T cell receptor beta chains from one sample, sequenced in a study of spatial heterogeneity in lung cancer. TCRdb called the 5' RACE reads again in MiXCR, with one record for every CDR3 protein. Of about 2,800 distinct CDR3 sequences listed, less than 14% are singletons. The starting material was lung tumor tissue, obtained at surgery. All receptors derive from a male donor with early-stage non-small cell lung cancer. Each CDR3 is given with its conserved first and last residue. Each record gives: CDR3 protein, CDR3 DNA, J gene, D gene, V gene, clone size. A D gene is named only where the DNA matches it firmly. Clone sizes are given selectively: once, few, many, or a class where the clone is expanded.

CASSRGLAGGAVGKNIQYF TGTGCCAGCAGCCGGGGACTAGCGGGGGGCGCGGTCGGCAAAAACATTCAGTACTTC TRBJ2-4 TRBD2 TRBV7-8 many
CASSLVPTALYEQYF TGTGCCAGCAGCTTAGTACCCACAGCCCTTTACGAGCAGTACTTC TRBJ2-7 - TRBV7-9 medium-sized
CASSLGGQGATDTQYF TGTGCCAGCAGCTTAGGGGGACAGGGGGCTACAGATACGCAGTATTTT TRBJ2-3 TRBD1 TRBV7-2 many
CASSLTLGGSYNEQFF TGTGCCAGCAGCTTAACCCTAGGAGGGTCCTACAATGAGCAGTTCTTC TRBJ2-1 - TRBV7-3 medium-sized
CASSLTGGWGEKLFF TGTGCCAGCAGCTTAACAGGGGGCTGGGGCGAAAAACTGTTTTTT TRBJ1-4 TRBD1 TRBV7-3 medium-sized
CSGKTGTGAGEQYF TGCAGCGGTAAGACCGGGACAGGGGCTGGCGAGCAGTACTTC TRBJ2-7 TRBD1 TRBV29-1 medium-sized
CASSLGTSGGYNEQFF TGCGCCAGCAGCCTGGGGACTAGCGGGGGTTACAATGAGCAGTTCTTC TRBJ2-1 TRBD2 TRBV5-1 medium-sized
CSASRRGALSTDTQYF TGCAGTGCTAGTAGGAGGGGGGCCCTATCCACAGATACGCAGTATTTT TRBJ2-3 - TRBV20-1 medium-sized
CASSSTGQSNTEAFF TGTGCCAGCAGCTCCACGGGACAGAGCAACACTGAAGCTTTCTTT TRBJ1-1 TRBD1 TRBV11-2 medium-sized
CASSTGLGAGELFF TGTGCCAGCAGTACGGGACTAGGGGCCGGGGAGCTGTTTTTT TRBJ2-2 TRBD2 TRBV27 many
CASSQGKGSGGETQYF TGCGCCAGCAGCCAAGGGAAAGGGTCGGGGGGAGAGACCCAGTACTTC TRBJ2-5 TRBD2 TRBV4-3 medium-sized
CASSYSIHATSTDTQYF TGTGCCAGCAGTTACTCCATTCATGCCACTAGCACAGATACGCAGTATTTT TRBJ2-3 - TRBV6-6 medium-sized
CSVEYGYGYTF TGCAGCGTTGAATACGGCTATGGCTACACCTTC TRBJ1-2 - TRBV29-1 medium-sized
CASMGGYSKHYEQYF TGTGCCAGCATGGGCGGGTACTCGAAACATTACGAGCAGTACTTC TRBJ2-7 - TRBV2 medium-sized
CASSPDRGATQYF TGTGCCAGCAGCCCCGACAGGGGAGCTACGCAGTACTTC TRBJ2-7 TRBD1 TRBV3-1 -
CSARRLAGLGGDNEQFF TGCAGTGCTAGGAGGCTAGCGGGATTAGGGGGGGACAATGAGCAGTTCTTC TRBJ2-1 TRBD2 TRBV20-1 medium-sized
CASSLAPTENYEQYF TGCGCCAGCAGCTTGGCCCCGACAGAGAACTACGAGCAGTACTTC TRBJ2-7 - TRBV5-1 medium-sized
CASSAGLAPTYEQYF TGTGCCAGCAGCGCGGGGCTAGCGCCCACCTACGAGCAGTACTTC TRBJ2-7 - TRBV11-3 many
CASSLLGYRGYQPQHF TGTGCCAGCAGCTTATTAGGGTACAGGGGGTATCAGCCCCAGCATTTT TRBJ1-5 TRBD1 TRBV7-8 medium-sized
CSARDYAGGSSDTQYF TGCAGTGCTAGAGATTACGCGGGAGGAAGTTCAGATACGCAGTATTTT TRBJ2-3 TRBD2 TRBV20-1 medium-sized
CASSTGNSYEQYF TGTGCCAGCTCGACTGGGAACTCCTACGAGCAGTACTTC TRBJ2-7 - TRBV9 medium-sized
CASSLVGGYEQYF TGTGCCAGCAGCTTAGTTGGCGGGTACGAGCAGTACTTC TRBJ2-7 - TRBV7-9 medium-sized
CSAIPPNYGYTF TGCAGTGCTATACCGCCCAACTATGGCTACACCTTC TRBJ1-2 - TRBV20-1 many
CASSIWPGEGETQYF TGTGCCAGTAGTATTTGGCCCGGGGAGGGCGAGACCCAGTACTTC TRBJ2-5 TRBD2 TRBV19 many
CASSSQPWETQYF TGTGCCAGCAGCTCCCAGCCTTGGGAGACCCAGTACTTC TRBJ2-5 - TRBV9 medium-sized
CSAKDTRSYNEQFF TGCAGTGCTAAGGACACGAGGTCCTACAATGAGCAGTTCTTC TRBJ2-1 - TRBV20-1 many
CSAPGTSAYTDTQYF TGCAGTGCCCCGGGCACTAGCGCTTACACAGATACGCAGTATTTT TRBJ2-3 TRBD2 TRBV20-1 medium-sized
CASSSPGTGEREQFF TGTGCCAGCAGCTCGCCCGGGACAGGGGAGCGTGAGCAGTTCTTC TRBJ2-1 TRBD1 TRBV7-2 medium-sized
CSVAFPFDRGSNEQFF TGCAGCGTTGCCTTTCCCTTTGACAGGGGGTCGAATGAGCAGTTCTTC TRBJ2-1 TRBD1 TRBV29-1 medium-sized
CASSVQRFSTNEKLFF TGTGCCAGCAGCGTTCAGCGGTTTTCAACTAATGAAAAACTGTTTTTT TRBJ1-4 - TRBV7-2 medium-sized
CASSLWVAGGQETQYF TGTGCCAGCAGTTTATGGGTAGCGGGGGGCCAAGAGACCCAGTACTTC TRBJ2-5 TRBD2 TRBV12-3/TRBV12-4 medium-sized
CSAPLAGPSYEQYF TGCAGTGCCCCACTAGCGGGACCCTCCTACGAGCAGTACTTC TRBJ2-7 TRBD2 TRBV20-1 -
CASSSPDEGGSRAFF TGTGCCAGCAGCTCCCCAGATGAAGGAGGGTCGCGCGCTTTCTTT TRBJ1-1 - TRBV7-3 few
CSAKWAYTGELFF TGCAGCGCCAAATGGGCCTACACCGGGGAGCTGTTTTTT TRBJ2-2 - TRBV29-1 medium-sized
CSATRGQRNSPLHF TGCAGTGCTACCCGAGGGCAGCGTAATTCACCCCTCCACTTT TRBJ1-6 - TRBV20-1 medium-sized
CASSYGLAEETQYF TGTGCCAGCAGCTACGGACTAGCGGAAGAGACCCAGTACTTC TRBJ2-5 TRBD2 TRBV7-2 medium-sized
CASSLYYSTNEKLFF TGCGCCAGCAGCTTGTACTATTCAACTAATGAAAAACTGTTTTTT TRBJ1-4 - TRBV5-1 medium-sized
CASSGWPRGGNEQFF TGTGCCAGCAGTGGATGGCCGCGAGGGGGCAATGAGCAGTTCTTC TRBJ2-1 - TRBV2 medium-sized
CASSVSEKGIQYF TGTGCCAGCAGTGTGTCCGAAAAGGGCATTCAGTACTTC TRBJ2-4 - TRBV7-2 medium-sized
CASSQDRSGPYYGYTF TGCGCCAGCAGCCAAGATAGGTCGGGACCCTACTATGGCTACACCTTC TRBJ1-2 - TRBV4-3 medium-sized
CASSLGSAEAFF TGTGCCAGCAGTTTAGGTTCCGCTGAAGCTTTCTTT TRBJ1-1 - TRBV12-3/TRBV12-4 few
CASSPTGSGNTIYF TGTGCCAGCAGCCCTACAGGCTCTGGAAACACCATATATTTT TRBJ1-3 - TRBV7-9 -
CASSRHNEQFF TGTGCCAGCAGTCGACACAATGAGCAGTTCTTC TRBJ2-1 - TRBV28 medium-sized
CASSYTQGAINEQFF TGTGCCAGCAGTTACACACAGGGGGCGATCAATGAGCAGTTCTTC TRBJ2-1 TRBD1 TRBV6-5 medium-sized
CASSSGHYGYTF TGTGCCAGCAGCTCCGGACATTATGGCTACACCTTC TRBJ1-2 - TRBV5-6 many
CASGSGARSGNTIYF TGCGCCAGCGGGTCAGGGGCACGCTCTGGAAACACCATATATTTT TRBJ1-3 - TRBV5-1 medium-sized
CASSYSTGYEQYF TGTGCCAGCAGTTACTCGACCGGTTACGAGCAGTACTTC TRBJ2-7 - TRBV6-5 medium-sized
CASSLQTNEQFF TGTGCCAGCAGCCTCCAAACCAATGAGCAGTTCTTC TRBJ2-1 - TRBV9 medium-sized
CASRAHGGSTEAFF TGTGCCAGCAGGGCACACGGGGGTTCCACTGAAGCTTTCTTT TRBJ1-1 - TRBV28 medium-sized
CASSDEGTGHF TGTGCCAGCAGTGACGAAGGGACAGGGCATTTT TRBJ1-5 TRBD1 TRBV6-1 medium-sized
CASSPGQGMHYGYTF TGCGCCAGCAGCCCGGGACAGGGAATGCACTATGGCTACACCTTC TRBJ1-2 TRBD1 TRBV4-1 medium-sized
CASSVERSTDTQYF TGTGCCAGCAGCGTAGAGAGGAGCACAGATACGCAGTATTTT TRBJ2-3 - TRBV9 medium-sized
CASSRDYQGGFEQYF TGTGCCAGCAGCCGGGACTATCAGGGGGGGTTCGAGCAGTACTTC TRBJ2-7 - TRBV6-5 medium-sized
CSATRTGRSSYNEQFF TGCAGTGCTACCCGGACAGGGAGAAGCTCCTACAATGAGCAGTTCTTC TRBJ2-1 TRBD1 TRBV20-1 many
CASSPGARGAQETQYF TGTGCCAGCAGCCCAGGCGCGAGGGGGGCTCAAGAGACCCAGTACTTC TRBJ2-5 - TRBV11-2 medium-sized
CASMRGRPETQYF TGTGCCAGCATGAGGGGGCGCCCGGAGACCCAGTACTTC TRBJ2-5 TRBD1 TRBV28 medium-sized
CATSRVDSYEQYF TGTGCCACCAGCAGAGTGGACAGCTACGAGCAGTACTTC TRBJ2-7 - TRBV15 medium-sized
CASTSPGDTQYF TGTGCCAGCACCAGCCCCGGGGATACGCAGTATTTT TRBJ2-3 - TRBV6-5 medium-sized
CASSVEQFFNSPLHF TGTGCCAGCAGCGTAGAACAGTTTTTTAATTCACCCCTCCACTTT TRBJ1-6 - TRBV9 medium-sized
CASSPLGAWKLFF TGTGCCAGCAGCCCCCTGGGGGCGTGGAAACTGTTTTTT TRBJ1-4 - TRBV7-2 medium-sized